A single sample gave rise to the 9 T cell receptor beta chains below, sequenced in a study of T cell repertoires and HLA-DP antigens. Profiling relied on immunoSEQ multiplex PCR, and the TCRdb table lists in-frame clones only, not all of them. Of around 70,000 clones in the sample, roughly 78% were seen once. Their target antigens are unknown. Input material: CD4+ T cells from PBMCs. The receptors shown here come from a man aged 55-75 years in good health and CMV-seronegative.

The CDR3 loop is CASSSFGVNTGELFF. The DNA of the CDR3 is TGTGCCAGCAGCTCCTTTGGGGTGAACACCGGGGAGCTGTTTTTT. The chain links TRBV7-9 to TRBJ2-2; D gene uncertain. CDR3 length: 15 residues. Germline loops: CDR1 SEHNR, CDR2 FQNEAQ (reference sequence). Trimming pared 4 bases from V and 1 base from J, leaving 10 bases between.

V usage is TRBV5-1 and J usage is TRBJ1-6; D gene ambiguous. Trimming shortened V by 0 bases and J by 5 bases, and 9 bases separated the two germline ends. This CDR3 contains 15 residues. Looked up from germline, CDR1 is SGHRS and CDR2 is YFSETQ. The DNA of the CDR3 is TGCGCCAGCAGCTTGGATCAGGTGAATAATTCACCCCTCCACTTT. It yields the protein CASSLDQVNNSPLHF.

The chain links TRBV11-3 to TRBJ2-5, with 10 bases lining up with TRBD2. Germline CDR1 SGHNT, CDR2 YENEEA. The V gene end was trimmed by 0 bases and the J gene end by 3 bases; junction bases not matched to a gene: 4. The CDR3 is made up of 16 amino acids. CDR3 nucleotides: TGTGCCAGCAGCTTAGAGGGGCTAGCGGGAGAAGAGACCCAGTACTTC. Translation: CASSLEGLAGEETQYF.

V and J are TRBV7-2 and TRBJ2-6; the match to TRBD1 covers 9 bases. Germline assignment: CDR1 SGHTA and CDR2 FQGNSA. The CDR3 extends over 16 amino acids. Germline trimming cut 5 bases from V and 2 bases from J; bases unmatched to any gene: 4. The CDR3 DNA follows: TGTGCCAGCAGCGCCACAGGGGGCGCTGGGGCCAACGTCCTGACTTTC. Protein sequence: CASSATGGAGANVLTF.

The V gene is TRBV6-4, the J gene TRBJ2-1; D may be TRBD1 (5 bases). Germline CDR1 MRHNA, CDR2 SNTAGT. The CDR3 consists of 13 residues. V shed 6 bases and J shed 8 bases, with 14 bases lying between them. CDR3 bases: TGTGCCAGCAGCTCCAACCAGGGTGATGAGCAGTTCTTC. It encodes CASSSNQGDEQFF.

The gene calls are TRBV7-3 and TRBJ2-7, with 11 positions matching TRBD1. Germline CDR1 SGHTA, CDR2 FQGTGA. The CDR3 contains 18 residues. Losses at the gene ends were 5 bases for V and 4 bases for J; bases not matched to a gene: 16. The CDR3 loop reads CASSKRTGGPHGRYEQYV. In DNA, the CDR3 is TGTGCCAGCAGCAAAAGGACAGGGGGCCCCCACGGTAGGTACGAGCAGTACGTC.

The chain is built from TRBV6-6 and TRBJ1-1, with a weak D call TRBD1 (5 bases). The CDR3 is 13 residues long. The germline CDR1 and CDR2 sequences are MNHNY and SVGAGI (reference sequence). V lost 4 bases and J 6 bases, leaving 12 bases between the germline ends. This CDR3 is CASSSGPRSEAFF. CDR3 DNA: TGTGCCAGCAGTTCGGGACCGCGCTCTGAAGCTTTCTTT.

This rearrangement joins TRBV19 to TRBJ1-2; 9 bases are shared with TRBD1. CDR3 size: 15 residues. Trimming cost V 5 bases and J 6 bases; bases outside gene matches: 10. Germline loops: CDR1 LNHDA, CDR2 SQIVND (reference sequence). The CDR3, as DNA: TGTGCCAGTAGTTTGCCGGGACAGGGTGAAGATGGCTACACCTTC. It translates to CASSLPGQGEDGYTF.

The V gene is TRBV7-2, the J gene TRBJ1-5, with D unresolved. The CDR3 sequence is 13 residues long. V lost 2 bases to trimming and J lost 3 bases, with 5 bases between them. CDR1 and CDR2 from the germline V gene are SGHTA and FQGNSA. For the CDR3, the DNA is TGTGCCAGCAGCTTATACATCAATCAGCCCCAGCATTTT. It yields the protein CASSLYINQPQHF.